Following are 18 T cell receptor beta chains from one sample sequenced in a study of cytomegalovirus exposure and HLA in healthy donors. In the PCR, 60 Vbeta and 13 Jbeta primers were used. The data were produced by immunoSEQ multiplex PCR, yet TCRdb's version contains in-frame clones alone and is incomplete. The record lists over 100,000 clones, of which the ten most abundant hold about 6.8%. The sequenced sample was PBMCs. Source of these receptors: a man aged 35 to 55 in good health and CMV-seropositive.

Judged by frequency, this clone is medium-sized. The chain carries TRBV5-4 and TRBJ2-3; 9 nucleotides align to TRBD1. J gave up 0 bases and V 0 bases, and 5 bases lay outside the gene matches. Germline V gene data show CDR1 as SGHNT and CDR2 as YYREEE (reference sequence). CDR3 length equals 17 residues. The CDR3 DNA reads TGTGCCAGCAGCTTGGGGGGGACAGGGTACAGCACAGATACGCAGTATTTT. Translated, it gives CASSLGGTGYSTDTQYF.

The rearrangement uses TRBV7-2 and TRBJ2-3; D remains unclear. V shed 1 base and J shed 10 bases, with 9 bases lying between them. The CDR3 contains 12 residues. In germline, CDR1 is SGHTA, CDR2 FQGNSA. The CDR3 protein is CASSLDKPAQYF. The CDR3 region has the DNA TGTGCCAGCAGCTTAGATAAACCGGCGCAGTATTTT.

The chain joins TRBV27 to TRBJ1-2; D gene unclear. This CDR3 comprises 14 residues. CDR1 and CDR2 (germline): MNHEY, SMNVEV (reference sequence). Between the trimmed V and J ends, which lost 2 bases and 3 bases, there was a span of 10 bases. The CDR3 nucleotides are TGTGCCAGCAGTTTAAATGAGGGATACTATGGCTACACCTTC. Its translation is CASSLNEGYYGYTF.

The chain joins TRBV28 to TRBJ1-4; 7 nucleotides align to TRBD1. After removal of 5 bases from V and 4 bases from J, the junction contained 19 bases not matched to a gene. The CDR3 runs 19 residues. From germline, CDR1 is MDHEN and CDR2 SYDVKM. CDR3 residues: CASSLSGPREGAYNEKLFF. The CDR3 region has the DNA TGTGCCAGCAGTCTTTCCGGGCCGCGTGAGGGGGCTTATAATGAAAAACTGTTTTTT.

This chain links TRBV6-1 with TRBJ1-1; D is perhaps TRBD1 (5 bases). CDR1 MNHNS and CDR2 SASEGT come from the germline V gene. V was clipped by 2 bases and J by 8 bases, with 12 bases between them. This CDR3 is 13 amino acids long. The CDR3 protein is CASSESHRREAFF. The DNA of the CDR3 is TGTGCCAGCAGTGAAAGTCACAGGCGCGAAGCTTTCTTT.

The genes are TRBV2 and TRBJ2-3; 7 nucleotides agree with TRBD1. Germline V CDR1 and CDR2: SNHLY, FYNNEI. V trimming: 0 bases; J trimming: 2 bases; junction bases outside the gene matches: 2. The CDR3 is 15 amino acids. The CDR3 is CASSEAGQVTDTQYF. CDR3 coding DNA: TGTGCCAGCAGTGAAGCTGGACAGGTCACAGATACGCAGTATTTT.

In nucleotides, the CDR3 is TGTGCCATCAGTGTAATCGCAGGGCTGAACACTGAAGCTTTCTTT. Translation: CAISVIAGLNTEAFF. The chain employs TRBV10-3 and TRBJ1-1, with D possibly matching TRBD1 (5 bases). The CDR3 has 15 amino acids. V dropped 4 bases and J dropped 0 bases, with 12 bases sitting between them. Looked up from germline, CDR1 is ENHRY and CDR2 is SYGVKD.

CDR3 nucleotide sequence: TGTGCCAGCAGCCGACAAGCGGGAGGGCCCAACGAGCAGTACTTC. Amino acid sequence: CASSRQAGGPNEQYF. V gene TRBV11-2 combines with J gene TRBJ2-7; TRBD2 agrees at 10 bases. The CDR3 has 15 amino acids. The junction had 9 bases not matched to a gene; V was cut back by 5 bases and J by 5 bases. Germline CDR1 and CDR2: SGHAT and FQNNGV.

The gene calls are TRBV5-6 and TRBJ2-7; tentative D call: TRBD2 (5 bases). The CDR3 covers 13 residues. Trimming left V 2 bases short and J 5 bases short, with 11 bases between. Germline loops: CDR1 SGHDT, CDR2 YYEEEE. CDR3 amino acids: CASSFGERNEQYF. Written as DNA, the CDR3 is TGTGCCAGCAGCTTCGGGGAACGGAACGAGCAGTACTTC.

The chain combines TRBV7-2 with TRBJ2-7, with 8 bases that match TRBD2. V lost 4 bases to trimming and J lost 6 bases; unmatched junction nucleotides: 11. Germline CDR1 SGHTA, CDR2 FQGNSA. The CDR3 runs to 15 residues. The CDR3 DNA reads TGTGCCAGCAGCTCCCAAGCGGGAGCCGGATCCGAGCAGTACTTC. Its translation: CASSSQAGAGSEQYF.

This sequence joins TRBV5-1 and TRBJ2-2; possible D gene TRBD2, 6 bases. CDR3 size: 15 residues. In germline, CDR1 is SGHRS, CDR2 YFSETQ. Trimming left V 2 bases short and J 0 bases short, with 8 bases between. Written as DNA, the CDR3 is TGCGCCAGCAGCTTCTGGGAGGCGAACACCGGGGAGCTGTTTTTT. This translates into CASSFWEANTGELFF. The variable domain in full, completed from reference TRBV5-1 and TRBJ2-2, reads KAGVTQTPRYLIKTRGQQVTLSCSPISGHRSVSWYQQTPGQGLQFLFEYFSETQRNKGNFPGRFSGRQFSNSRSEMNVSTLELGDSALYLCASSFWEANTGELFFGEGSRLTVL.

V is TRBV5-1 and J is TRBJ2-2, with D uncertain. This CDR3 comprises 15 residues. The germline CDR1 and CDR2 sequences are SGHRS and YFSETQ. Trimming took off 0 bases at V and 5 bases at J, with 11 bases between the two ends. The CDR3 reads CASSLAGVRTGELFF. DNA for the CDR3: TGCGCCAGCAGCTTGGCTGGAGTTCGAACCGGGGAGCTGTTTTTT.

The chain employs TRBV18 and TRBJ1-1, with 11 bases that match TRBD1. Germline assignment: CDR1 KGHSH and CDR2 LQKENI. J gave up 4 bases and V 3 bases, and 7 bases lay outside the gene matches. This CDR3 spans 16 amino acids. The CDR3: CASSPQGTGGFTEAFF. CDR3 nucleotides: TGTGCCAGCTCACCGCAGGGGACAGGGGGTTTCACTGAAGCTTTCTTT.

The J gene is TRBJ2-3, the V gene TRBV7-3; TRBD2 might be the D (6 bases). The CDR3 loop spans 15 amino acids. V shed 0 bases and J shed 2 bases, with 9 bases lying between them. The germline gives CDR1 SGHTA, CDR2 FQGTGA. The CDR3 protein is CASSLTGGDTDTQYF. For the CDR3, the DNA is TGTGCCAGCAGCTTAACGGGAGGCGACACAGATACGCAGTATTTT.

Regarding this clone: The same CDR3 also results from other DNA sequences found in this sample. The genes are TRBV5-6 and TRBJ2-5; D remains unclear. In germline, CDR1 is SGHDT, CDR2 YYEEEE. This CDR3 has 13 amino acids. Trimming removed 1 base from V and 1 base from J, with 5 bases in between. CDR3 region: CASSLPGQETQYF. The CDR3 bases are TGTGCCAGCAGCTTGCCGGGCCAAGAGACCCAGTACTTC.

The chain recombines TRBV30 with TRBJ1-1; 7 bases map to TRBD1. V trimming: 0 bases; J trimming: 7 bases; junction bases outside the gene matches: 5. The CDR3 spans 13 residues. The germline CDR1 and CDR2 sequences are GTSNPN and SVGIG (reference sequence). CDR3 DNA sequence: TGTGCCTGGAGTGTCATAGGGGGCCGTGAAGCTTTCTTT. The encoded protein is CAWSVIGGREAFF.

V and J are TRBV6-1 and TRBJ1-1; TRBD1 agrees at 7 bases. The V and J ends lost 4 bases and 3 bases, in that order; junction bases with no gene match: 2. The CDR3 totals 13 residues. Germline V gives CDR1 MNHNS, CDR2 SASEGT. The CDR3 DNA reads as TGTGCCAGCAGTGTGGACAGGTACACTGAAGCTTTCTTT. Translating it yields CASSVDRYTEAFF.

The rearrangement links TRBV7-2 to TRBJ2-5, with 9 bases identical to TRBD1. V trimming: 5 bases; J trimming: 7 bases; junction bases outside the gene matches: 5. This CDR3 has 13 residues. Germline-derived CDR1 and CDR2 are SGHTA and FQGNSA. The CDR3 loop is CASSAGQGGTQYF. CDR3 DNA: TGTGCCAGCAGCGCGGGACAGGGAGGGACCCAGTACTTC.